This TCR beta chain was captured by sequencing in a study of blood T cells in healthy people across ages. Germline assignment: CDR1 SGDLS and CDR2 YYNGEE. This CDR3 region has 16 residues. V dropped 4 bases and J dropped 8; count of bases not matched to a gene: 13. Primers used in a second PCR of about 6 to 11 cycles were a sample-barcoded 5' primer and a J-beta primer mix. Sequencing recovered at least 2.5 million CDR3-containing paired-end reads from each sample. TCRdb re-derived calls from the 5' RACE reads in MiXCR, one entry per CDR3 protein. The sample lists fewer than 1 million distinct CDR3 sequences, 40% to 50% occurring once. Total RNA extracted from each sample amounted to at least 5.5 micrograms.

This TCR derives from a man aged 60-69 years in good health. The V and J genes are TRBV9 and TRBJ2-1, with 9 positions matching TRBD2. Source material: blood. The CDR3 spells CASSPSGAVTAHEQFF. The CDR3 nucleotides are TGTGCCAGCAGCCCTAGCGGGGCCGTAACGGCTCATGAGCAGTTCTTC.